One TCR beta chain is described in this entry. This may come from a read error, since a much larger clone is one base off. Noted time point: newly diagnosed GD, antithyroid drugs for less than 3 months. PBMCs provided the RNA from which the TCR library was made. Roughly 10 milliliters of peripheral blood were taken and placed in EDTA tubes. These data are taken from a study of regulatory T cells in long-lasting Graves disease. The overall study: Less than 3 months of antithyroid drugs had been taken by newly diagnosed Graves' patients.

To make TCR beta libraries, researchers used iRepertoire HTBI primers and Arm-PCR of CDR3 regions. TCRdb reprocessed the multiplex PCR reads via MiXCR and lists one record per CDR3 protein. This table holds about 540,000 distinct CDR3 sequences, about 13% found once. The CDR3 extends over 14 amino acids. Germline CDR1 is SEHNR and CDR2 is FQNEAQ (reference sequence). J gave up 10 bases and V 5 bases, and 13 bases lay outside the gene matches. The same sample was also studied in work on T cells in Graves' hyperthyroidism and ophthalmopathy. That source notes: Diagnosis relied on clinical symptoms, serum thyroxine and TRAb, thyroid ultrasound and orbital computed tomography. For ophthalmopathy, model prediction preceded onset by a median about 6.4 months.

Sequences were derived from peripheral blood mononuclear cells (PBMCs), sampled at new diagnosis, from a patient treated with antithyroid drugs. This chain links TRBV7-9 with TRBJ1-2, with 7 bases fitting TRBD1. The sequence was obtained from a young man with Graves disease. The CDR3: CASSNQRDSVAYTF. The CDR3 DNA sequence: TGTGCCAGCAGCAACCAACGGGACAGCGTTGCCTACACCTTC.